The 23 T cell receptor beta chains below come from one sample, sequenced in a study of T cells after yellow fever vaccination. In TCRdb, the 5' RACE reads were re-called with MiXCR into one record per CDR3 protein. Of about 330,000 distinct CDR3 sequences listed, about 8.3% are singletons. The material was PBMCs, obtained about 49 days after the first yellow fever vaccination. Receptor source: a man aged 18 to 35 who received the YFV17D yellow fever vaccine.

The genes are TRBV20-1 and TRBJ2-5; possibly TRBD1 or TRBD2 for D (6 bases each). The CDR3 has 14 amino acids. V was cut by 6 bases and J by 5 bases, with 19 bases left in between. Germline V CDR1 and CDR2: DFQATT, SNEGSKA (reference sequence). This chain's CDR3 is CSAQVPGGGETQYF. The DNA of the CDR3 is TGCAGTGCCCAAGTACCCGGGGGCGGGGAGACCCAGTACTTC.

A few counts support this clonotype. The genes are TRBV5-1 and TRBJ1-3, with 10 bases fitting TRBD1. The CDR3 consists of 16 residues. Germline CDR1 and CDR2: SGHRS and YFSETQ. The V segment lost 0 bases and the J segment 4 bases; nucleotides outside the gene matches: 4. DNA for the CDR3: TGCGCCAGCAGCTTGGGACAGGGGGCGCCCGGAAACACCATATATTTT. It codes for CASSLGQGAPGNTIYF.

The V gene is TRBV20-1, the J gene TRBJ1-6, with D hard to call. V lost 6 bases to trimming and J lost 10 bases, with 10 bases between them. CDR1 DFQATT and CDR2 SNEGSKA come from the germline V gene (reference sequence). CDR3 length: 11 residues. The CDR3 here is CSASAGSPLHF. In nucleotides, the CDR3 is TGCAGTGCCAGCGCGGGGTCACCCCTCCACTTT.

In its sample, this clonotype was seen a few times. V and J are TRBV24-1 and TRBJ2-1; 8 nucleotides agree with TRBD2. Trimming took 3 bases from V and 0 from J; bases not matched to a gene: 9. This CDR3 spans 18 amino acids. The V gene's germline CDR1 is KGHDR and CDR2 SFDVKD. The CDR3 DNA is TGTGCCACCAGTGATCGAAACTTCCGGGGGGGCTCCTACAATGAGCAGTTCTTC. Its translation is CATSDRNFRGGSYNEQFF.

The CDR3 spells CASSREIDSTYGYTF. DNA for the CDR3: TGTGCCAGCAGCCGAGAGATTGACAGCACGTATGGCTACACCTTC. The gene calls are TRBV4-2 and TRBJ1-2, with TRBD1 as a possible D gene (5 bases). This CDR3 is 15 amino acids long. V shed 4 bases and J shed 5 bases, with 17 bases lying between them. The germline CDR1 and CDR2 sequences are LGHNA and YNFKEQ.

The chain is built from TRBV9 and TRBJ2-5; 11 bases line up with TRBD2. V dropped 4 bases and J dropped 4; count of bases not matched to a gene: 6. The CDR3 has 15 residues. Germline V gene lookup returns CDR1 SGDLS and CDR2 YYNGEE. In nucleotides, the CDR3 is TGTGCCAGCAGCAACCTAGCGGGGGGTGGAGAGACCCAGTACTTC. It yields the protein CASSNLAGGGETQYF.

The chain recombines TRBV3-1 with TRBJ2-3; 8 bases map to TRBD2. This CDR3 contains 16 residues. The germline V gene has CDR1 LGHDT and CDR2 YNNKEL (reference sequence). V was pared by 4 bases and J by 6 bases, with 12 bases of the junction left unmatched. The CDR3 spells CASSLAGLGSGDTQYF. In DNA form, the CDR3 reads TGTGCCAGCAGCCTGGCGGGACTAGGATCGGGTGATACGCAGTATTTT.

This clonotype was detected only a few times. The chain employs TRBV25-1 and TRBJ2-1; D may be TRBD1 or TRBD2 (6 bases each). V lost 0 bases and J 0 bases, leaving 18 bases between the germline ends. The CDR3 loop spans 19 amino acids. CDR1 is MGHDK, CDR2 SYGVNS, per germline. CDR3 in amino acids: CASSEYPGAGQYSYNEQFF. In DNA, the CDR3 is TGTGCCAGCAGTGAATATCCGGGGGCCGGTCAGTACTCCTACAATGAGCAGTTCTTC.

This clonotype has more than one count but fewer than ten. Here the CDR3 reads CATSREPPGTVNTEAFF. The DNA for the CDR3 is TGTGCCACCAGCAGAGAGCCCCCCGGGACAGTGAACACTGAAGCTTTCTTT. This chain links TRBV15 with TRBJ1-1; TRBD1 matches 7 bases. Germline CDR1 LNHNV, CDR2 YYDKDF (reference sequence). The J segment lost 0 bases and the V segment lost 0 bases, leaving 7 bases of the junction unmatched. The CDR3 sequence is 17 residues long. Supplemented by reference TRBV15 and TRBJ1-1, the full variable domain reads DAMVIQNPRYQVTQFGKPVTLSCSQTLNHNVMYWYQQKSSQAPKLLFHYYDKDFNNEADTPDNFQSRRPNTSFCFLDIRSPGLGDTAMYLCATSREPPGTVNTEAFFGQGTRLTVV.

Only a few counts were recorded for this clonotype. The chain recombines TRBV25-1 with TRBJ2-2, with D unclear. Trimming removed 5 bases from V and 5 bases from J, with 9 bases in between. The CDR3 is 13 amino acids. The germline CDR1 and CDR2 sequences are MGHDK and SYGVNS. This chain's CDR3 is CASSQIPTGELFF. CDR3 coding DNA: TGTGCCAGCAGTCAGATCCCTACCGGGGAGCTGTTTTTT.

The chain uses TRBV28 and TRBJ1-5; D not resolved. The CDR3 has 16 amino acids. With 1 base removed from V and 0 bases from J, the gap between germline ends came to 10 bases. CDR1 MDHEN and CDR2 SYDVKM come from the germline V gene. The CDR3 loop reads CASSLLGRVSNQPQHF. In DNA, the CDR3 is TGTGCCAGCAGTTTATTGGGGAGGGTTAGCAATCAGCCCCAGCATTTT.

This clonotype has a handful of counts. The chain links TRBV5-1 to TRBJ2-6; tentative D call: TRBD2 (6 bases). Deletions cut 4 bases from V and 0 bases from J, with 14 bases between. CDR1 and CDR2 from the germline V gene are SGHRS and YFSETQ. There are 17 residues in the CDR3. The CDR3 region is CASSTYGGFSGANVLTF. The CDR3 DNA follows: TGCGCCAGCAGCACTTACGGGGGATTCTCTGGGGCCAACGTCCTGACTTTC.

This CDR3 reads CASADLDTDTQYF. The CDR3 nucleotides read TGTGCCAGCGCGGATCTAGACACAGATACGCAGTATTTT. The rearrangement links TRBV3-1 to TRBJ2-3; D remains unclear. The germline V gene has CDR1 LGHDT and CDR2 YNNKEL (reference sequence). This CDR3 spans 13 amino acids. V lost 8 bases and J 2 bases, leaving 11 bases between the germline ends.

The chain uses TRBV29-1 and TRBJ1-1; D gene ambiguous. Trimming removed 6 bases at V and 0 bases at J, with 17 bases between. Germline values: CDR1 SQVTM, CDR2 ANQGSEA. The CDR3 has 15 residues. CDR3 amino acids: CSVSAGGLLNTEAFF. The DNA for the CDR3 is TGCAGCGTCTCCGCGGGAGGACTGTTGAACACTGAAGCTTTCTTT.

The chain uses TRBV7-9 and TRBJ1-4, with a possible D match to TRBD1 (5 bases). V shed 1 base and J shed 14 bases, with 14 bases lying between them. Germline CDR1 is SEHNR and CDR2 is FQNEAQ (reference sequence). CDR3 length equals 13 residues. The CDR3 DNA reads TGTGCCAGCAGCTTAGGATCGGGGGATCCCCTGTTTTTT. Translating it yields CASSLGSGDPLFF. The full variable domain, its missing parts supplied by reference TRBV7-9 and TRBJ1-4, is DTGVSQNPRHKITKRGQNVTFRCDPISEHNRLYWYRQTLGQGPEFLTYFQNEAQLEKSRLLSDRFSAERPKGSFSTLEIQRTEQGDSAMYLCASSLGSGDPLFFGSGTQLSVL.

This clonotype came up many times. The chain couples TRBV6-2 or TRBV6-3 to TRBJ2-3; D may correspond to TRBD1 or TRBD2 (5 bases each). Looked up from germline, CDR1 is MNHEY and CDR2 is SVGEGT. The V and J ends lost 0 bases and 6 bases respectively, with 7 bases between them. CDR3 length: 13 amino acids. The CDR3 is CASSYSGVDTQYF. The CDR3, as DNA: TGTGCCAGCAGTTACTCGGGGGTGGATACGCAGTATTTT.

This clonotype was seen a handful of times. In DNA, the CDR3 is TGTGCCAGCAGGCCACTAGCGGGGGCGACCCAGTACTTC. Translation: CASRPLAGATQYF. The chain uses TRBV7-6 and TRBJ2-5, with TRBD2 identical over 11 bases. The CDR3 is 13 residues long. V dropped 6 bases and J dropped 7; count of bases not matched to a gene: 4. Per the germline V gene, CDR1 is SGHVS and CDR2 is FNYEAQ.

This clonotype was seen a few times. The rearrangement links TRBV6-5 to TRBJ1-6; tentatively, D is TRBD1 (5 bases). Looked up from germline, CDR1 is MNHEY and CDR2 is SVGAGI. The germline V and J ends were trimmed by 2 bases and 12 bases, with 11 bases remaining between them. The CDR3 length is 13 residues. CDR3 nucleotides: TGTGCCAGCAGTTACCAGCAGGGTCAACCCCTCCACTTT. Residues: CASSYQQGQPLHF.

V and J are TRBV25-1 and TRBJ2-6; D remains ambiguous. This CDR3 region has 19 residues. V was pared by 2 bases and J by 0 bases, with 17 bases between. Germline CDR1 is MGHDK and CDR2 is SYGVNS. This chain's CDR3 is CASSETTKWTHSGANVLTF. The CDR3 bases are TGTGCCAGCAGTGAAACCACTAAATGGACGCACTCTGGGGCCAACGTCCTGACTTTC.

This clonotype was seen many times. J is TRBJ2-2 and V is TRBV12-3 or TRBV12-4; D not certain. The CDR3 is 13 amino acids. The ends were cut back, 5 bases at V and 7 bases at J, with 11 bases in the middle. CDR3 nucleotides: TGTGCCAGCAGTCCTGGTCCGGGCGGGGAGCTGTTTTTT. This encodes CASSPGPGGELFF.

The table lists this clonotype with a few counts. The chain links TRBV4-1 to TRBJ1-5, with 7 bases aligning to TRBD1. The CDR3 contains 15 residues. Germline V gene lookup returns CDR1 MGHRA and CDR2 YSYEKL. V lost 4 bases to trimming and J lost 3 bases; unmatched junction nucleotides: 6. CDR3 nucleotide sequence: TGCGCCAGCAGCCCCCACAGGGGTGTCAATCAGCCCCAGCATTTT. It yields the protein CASSPHRGVNQPQHF.

V is TRBV4-1 and J is TRBJ1-5, with unresolved D. The CDR3 totals 16 residues. The germline V and J ends were trimmed by 1 base and 4 bases, with 14 bases remaining between them. Germline CDR1 MGHRA, CDR2 YSYEKL. The DNA for the CDR3 is TGCGCCAGCAGCCAAGGTTTAGGCCAGGATAATCAGCCCCAGCATTTT. Protein sequence: CASSQGLGQDNQPQHF.

This clonotype was counted only a few times. The genes are TRBV19 and TRBJ1-6; no clear D gene. The CDR3 runs to 15 residues. Trimming cost V 5 bases and J 0 bases, with 8 bases left between them. Germline V gene data show CDR1 as LNHDA and CDR2 as SQIVND (reference sequence). DNA of the CDR3: TGTGCCAGTAGTGATTCCATCTCCTATAATTCACCCCTCCACTTT. Residues: CASSDSISYNSPLHF.